Detailed here is one T cell receptor (beta chain). Its matching antigen is unknown. CDR1 and CDR2 from the germline V gene are MDHEN and SYDVKM. The CDR3 sequence is 18 residues long. V lost 6 bases to trimming and J lost 2 bases; unmatched junction nucleotides: 15. It was CD45RO-negative cells, positively selected for CCR7, that made up naive CD8 cells, with terminally differentiated effector memory CD45RA+ cells excluded. Some clones are missing from TCRdb's copy, which holds only in-frame ones; the method was immunoSEQ multiplex PCR. The sample includes over 2 million clones, 85% to 95% of them seen just once. The data stem from a study of shared clonotypes between healthy human individuals. Study findings and constraints: Read depth was anticipated to influence clonotype sharing among donors.

The chain combines TRBV28 with TRBJ2-5, with 10 nucleotides matching TRBD2. The specimen was naive CD8+ T cells sorted from blood. The clonotype comes from a man aged 18-30 years in good health. CDR3 in DNA: TGTGCCAGCAGGGTCGCGAATGCCCTAGCGGGGGTGCAAGAGACCCAGTACTTC. Amino acid sequence: CASRVANALAGVQETQYF.